A selection of T cell receptor beta chains follows, all from one sample in a study of blood T cell repertoires in COVID-19. Clones were sequenced by immunoSEQ multiplex PCR, and TCRdb holds only the in-frame ones, with some missing. The table records 45,000 to 55,000 clones, 84% of them present only once. Specimen: peripheral blood. The receptor set was obtained from a man aged 45 to 65 with acute or convalescent COVID-19. Both conserved end residues are part of each CDR3. D genes are given only for firm matches. The size entry is marked missing in some rows and otherwise reads once, few, many or a size class.

few	TRBV30	NA	TRBJ1-2	CAWSPDDSNYGYTF	TGTGCCTGGAGTCCCGATGACAGCAACTATGGCTACACCTTC
few	TRBV19	TRBD1	TRBJ1-6	CASSGTGTVNSPLHF	TGTGCCAGTAGTGGCACCGGGACAGTGAATTCACCCCTCCACTTT
once	TRBV9	TRBD1	TRBJ1-2	CASSAQGVDGYTF	TGTGCCAGCAGCGCCCAGGGGGTGGATGGCTACACCTTC
NA	TRBV19	TRBD1	TRBJ1-6	CASSRGQADSPLHF	TGTGCCAGTAGTAGAGGACAGGCGGATTCACCCCTCCACTTT
NA	TRBV3-1/TRBV3-2	NA	TRBJ2-7	CASSSGMGGYEQYF	TGTGCCAGCAGCTCCGGGATGGGGGGCTACGAGCAGTACTTC
NA	TRBV3-1/TRBV3-2	TRBD2	TRBJ2-3	CASSQVASGITDTQYF	TGTGCCAGCAGCCAAGTAGCTAGCGGGATCACAGATACGCAGTATTTT
NA	TRBV15	NA	TRBJ1-5	CATSRDRGVDQPQHF	TGTGCCACCAGCAGAGATCGGGGGGTAGATCAGCCCCAGCATTTT
NA	TRBV7-2	NA	TRBJ1-2	CASSLDFGGTDGYTF	TGTGCCAGCAGCTTAGATTTTGGGGGCACGGATGGCTACACCTTC
NA	TRBV5-1	NA	TRBJ2-5	CASSWGTSKAPPMETQYF	TGCGCCAGCAGCTGGGGCACCTCCAAGGCCCCCCCCATGGAGACCCAGTACTTC
NA	TRBV11-2	TRBD1	TRBJ2-7	CASRNLAGTGTYEQYF	TGTGCCAGCAGGAACTTGGCCGGGACAGGGACCTACGAGCAGTACTTC
NA	TRBV6-2/TRBV6-3	TRBD1	TRBJ1-4	CASSENRGQNEKLFF	TGTGCCAGCAGCGAAAACAGGGGGCAGAATGAAAAACTGTTTTTT
NA	TRBV29-1	TRBD2	TRBJ2-2	CSASGMSSGELFF	TGCAGCGCCAGCGGGATGAGTAGCGGGGAGCTGTTTTTT
NA	TRBV6-2/TRBV6-3	TRBD1	TRBJ2-1	CASSYGQGATYNEQFF	TGTGCCAGCAGTTATGGACAGGGGGCCACCTACAATGAGCAGTTCTTC
NA	TRBV2	NA	TRBJ2-3	CASSRIQGSSTDTQYF	TGTGCCAGCAGTAGAATACAGGGTTCCAGCACAGATACGCAGTATTTT
NA	TRBV6-5	NA	TRBJ2-2	CASSYGLNTGELFF	TGTGCCAGCAGTTACGGGCTGAACACCGGGGAGCTGTTTTTT
NA	TRBV30	NA	TRBJ2-1	CAWSGGEQFF	TGTGCCTGGAGTGGGGGCGAGCAGTTCTTC
NA	TRBV27	TRBD2	TRBJ2-3	CASSLSALAGFTDTQYF	TGTGCCAGCAGTTTATCAGCACTAGCGGGATTCACAGATACGCAGTATTTT
once	TRBV7-9	TRBD1	TRBJ2-5	CASSLATGIQETQYF	TGTGCCAGCAGCTTAGCGACAGGGATCCAAGAGACCCAGTACTTC
NA	TRBV14	TRBD2	TRBJ2-4	CASSPYSGGTKNIQYF	TGTGCCAGCAGCCCATACAGCGGGGGGACCAAAAACATTCAGTACTTC
NA	TRBV7-2	NA	TRBJ2-7	CASSSSGSTYEQYF	TGTGCCAGCAGCTCATCGGGGTCAACCTACGAGCAGTACTTC
NA	TRBV24-1	TRBD1	TRBJ1-5	CATEGQRGQPQHF	TGTGCCACCGAGGGACAGCGAGGTCAGCCCCAGCATTTT
NA	TRBV19	TRBD1	TRBJ1-1	CASIPPHRLSGGGNTKAFF	TGTGCCAGTATCCCCCCCCACCGCTTATCAGGGGGCGGGAACACTAAAGCTTTCTTT
NA	TRBV5-1	NA	TRBJ2-5	CASSAVDQRETQYF	TGCGCCAGCAGCGCGGTAGACCAGCGGGAGACCCAGTACTTC
NA	TRBV7-9	NA	TRBJ1-5	CASSLAWGDQPQHF	TGTGCCAGCAGCTTAGCTTGGGGGGATCAGCCCCAGCATTTT
NA	TRBV3-1/TRBV3-2	NA	TRBJ2-5	CASSPPYGAETQYF	TGTGCCAGCAGCCCGCCGTATGGAGCAGAGACCCAGTACTTC
NA	TRBV7-9	NA	TRBJ2-3	CAHGPLWGQDTDTQYF	TGTGCCCACGGCCCCTTATGGGGCCAAGACACAGATACGCAGTATTTT
once	TRBV2	NA	TRBJ1-4	CASNPTLRVEKLFF	TGTGCCAGCAACCCGACATTGCGGGTAGAAAAACTGTTTTTT
NA	TRBV7-2	TRBD1	TRBJ1-5	CASSFGQGGNQPQHF	TGTGCCAGCAGCTTCGGACAGGGCGGCAATCAGCCCCAGCATTTT
NA	TRBV7-9	TRBD1	TRBJ1-1	CASSPGQENTEAFF	TGTGCCAGCAGCCCAGGACAGGAGAACACTGAAGCTTTCTTT
NA	TRBV10-1	TRBD1	TRBJ2-2	CASGPSGQGFYLPGELFF	TGCGCCAGCGGACCATCGGGACAGGGTTTCTATCTTCCCGGGGAGCTGTTTTTT
once	TRBV4-3	NA	TRBJ2-1	CASSQDGPGGFRNEQFF	TGCGCCAGCAGCCAAGATGGTCCGGGGGGCTTTAGGAATGAGCAGTTCTTC
NA	TRBV11-2	TRBD2	TRBJ2-1	CASSPNLGLATDEQFF	TGTGCCAGCAGCCCAAACCTGGGACTAGCGACCGATGAGCAGTTCTTC
NA	TRBV10-2	NA	TRBJ2-7	CASTLGGGYEQYF	TGCGCCAGCACGTTGGGAGGGGGATACGAGCAGTACTTC
NA	TRBV7-9	NA	TRBJ2-3	CASSLAVSQGTDTQYF	TGTGCCAGCAGCTTGGCAGTCTCCCAAGGCACAGATACGCAGTATTTT
NA	TRBV7-2	TRBD1	TRBJ1-2	CASRLPGQGFYGYTF	TGTGCCAGCAGACTACCGGGACAGGGGTTTTATGGCTACACCTTC
NA	TRBV10-3	NA	TRBJ2-6	CAITGSAGLGANVLTF	TGTGCCATCACGGGGTCCGCGGGGCTAGGGGCCAACGTCCTGACTTTC
NA	TRBV5-1	NA	TRBJ1-6	CASRKGVDSPLHF	TGCGCCAGCAGAAAGGGGGTTGATTCACCCCTCCACTTT
NA	TRBV3-1/TRBV3-2	NA	TRBJ1-6	CASSQGLQATYNSPLHF	TGTGCCAGCAGCCAAGGATTACAGGCGACCTATAATTCACCCCTCCACTTT
NA	TRBV28	NA	TRBJ1-2	CASSPDSYNGYTF	TGTGCCAGCAGTCCCGACAGCTACAATGGCTACACCTTC
NA	TRBV5-1	NA	TRBJ1-1	CASSLSGVNTEAFF	TGCGCCAGCAGCTTGTCGGGGGTGAACACTGAAGCTTTCTTT
NA	TRBV11-3	NA	TRBJ2-5	CASSLEGKPQETQYF	TGTGCCAGCAGCTTAGAGGGCAAGCCTCAAGAGACCCAGTACTTC
NA	TRBV10-1	TRBD1	TRBJ2-1	CASSEVPGQGSDEQFF	TGCGCCAGCAGTGAGGTCCCGGGACAGGGGAGCGATGAGCAGTTCTTC
NA	TRBV18	NA	TRBJ2-2	CASSFKSLSNTGELFF	TGTGCCAGCTCATTTAAGAGCCTGTCGAACACCGGGGAGCTGTTTTTT
once	TRBV27	NA	TRBJ1-4	CASSRSPKTGQGEKLFF	TGTGCCAGCAGTCGAAGCCCGAAGACGGGTCAGGGTGAAAAACTGTTTTTT
few	TRBV9	NA	TRBJ1-5	CASNRVGGDQPQHF	TGTGCCAGCAATCGAGTAGGAGGGGATCAGCCCCAGCATTTT
NA	TRBV7-2	TRBD2	TRBJ2-7	CASSPPLAGVYEQYF	TGTGCCAGCAGCCCGCCACTAGCGGGAGTCTACGAGCAGTACTTC
NA	TRBV7-8	NA	TRBJ1-2	CASSRPQGYGYTF	TGTGCCAGCAGCCGACCACAGGGATATGGCTACACCTTC
once	TRBV28	TRBD1	TRBJ1-2	CASSYYRGLKDGYTF	TGTGCCAGCAGCTACTACAGGGGGCTGAAGGATGGCTACACCTTC
NA	TRBV5-4	NA	TRBJ2-1	CASSRPGTQSYNEQFF	TGTGCCAGCAGCCGTCCCGGGACACAGTCCTACAATGAGCAGTTCTTC
NA	TRBV6-2/TRBV6-3	TRBD2	TRBJ2-3	CASSRYSGSGGDTQYF	TGTGCCAGCAGCCGGTACAGCGGGAGTGGGGGAGATACGCAGTATTTT
NA	TRBV12-5	TRBD2	TRBJ2-7	CASGLVPRTSGSYEQYF	TGTGCTAGTGGTTTGGTCCCTAGGACTAGCGGGAGCTACGAGCAGTACTTC
NA	TRBV10-3	TRBD1	TRBJ2-7	CAISASQGARREQYF	TGTGCCATCAGTGCGTCGCAGGGGGCGCGAAGGGAGCAGTACTTC
NA	TRBV2	NA	TRBJ1-2	CASDQNGGVDYGYTF	TGTGCCAGTGACCAAAATGGAGGGGTCGACTATGGCTACACCTTC
NA	TRBV19	NA	TRBJ2-2	CASSIGGSANTGELFF	TGTGCCAGTAGTATAGGGGGTAGCGCGAACACCGGGGAGCTGTTTTTT
few	TRBV4-1	TRBD1	TRBJ1-5	CASSLATGSNQPQHF	TGCGCCAGCAGCCTTGCGACAGGGAGCAATCAGCCCCAGCATTTT